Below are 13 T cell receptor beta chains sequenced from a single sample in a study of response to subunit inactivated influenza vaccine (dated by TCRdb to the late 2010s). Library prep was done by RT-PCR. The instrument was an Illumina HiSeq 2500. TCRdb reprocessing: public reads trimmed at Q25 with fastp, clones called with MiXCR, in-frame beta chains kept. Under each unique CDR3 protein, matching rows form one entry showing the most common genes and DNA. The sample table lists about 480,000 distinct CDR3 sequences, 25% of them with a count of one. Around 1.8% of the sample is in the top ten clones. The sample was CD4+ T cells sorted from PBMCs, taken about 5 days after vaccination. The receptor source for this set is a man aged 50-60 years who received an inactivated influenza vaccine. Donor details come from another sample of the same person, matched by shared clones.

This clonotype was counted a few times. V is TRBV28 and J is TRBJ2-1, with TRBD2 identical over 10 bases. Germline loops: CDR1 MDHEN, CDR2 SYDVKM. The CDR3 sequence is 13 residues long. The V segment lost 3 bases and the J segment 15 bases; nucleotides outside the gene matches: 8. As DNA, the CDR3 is TGTGCCAGCAGTTTGAAGGCTAGCGGGAGTCCGTTCTTC. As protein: CASSLKASGSPFF.

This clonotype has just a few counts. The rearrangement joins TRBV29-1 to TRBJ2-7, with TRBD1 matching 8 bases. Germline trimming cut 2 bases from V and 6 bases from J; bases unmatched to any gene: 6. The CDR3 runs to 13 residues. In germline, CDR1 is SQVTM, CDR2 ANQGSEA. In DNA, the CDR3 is TGCAGCGTTGAAATGTCAGGGGGCTCCGAGCAGTACTTC. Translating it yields CSVEMSGGSEQYF.

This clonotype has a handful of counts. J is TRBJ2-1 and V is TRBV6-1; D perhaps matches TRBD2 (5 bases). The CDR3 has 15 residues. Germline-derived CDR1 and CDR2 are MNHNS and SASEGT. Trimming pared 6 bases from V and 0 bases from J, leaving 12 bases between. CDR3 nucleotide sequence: TGTGCCAGCAGGGAGGTGGGTAGCTCCTACAATGAGCAGTTCTTC. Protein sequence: CASREVGSSYNEQFF.

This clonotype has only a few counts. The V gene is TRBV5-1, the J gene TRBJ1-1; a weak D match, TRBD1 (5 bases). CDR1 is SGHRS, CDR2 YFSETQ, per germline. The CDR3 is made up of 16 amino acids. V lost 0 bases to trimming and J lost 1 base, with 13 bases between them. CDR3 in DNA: TGCGCCAGCAGCTTGGTTCTAGGACACTCGAACACTGAAGCTTTCTTT. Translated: CASSLVLGHSNTEAFF.

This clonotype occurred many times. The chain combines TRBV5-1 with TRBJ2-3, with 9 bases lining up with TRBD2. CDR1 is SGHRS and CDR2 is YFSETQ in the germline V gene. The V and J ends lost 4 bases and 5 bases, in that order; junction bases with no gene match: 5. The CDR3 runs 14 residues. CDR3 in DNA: TGCGCCAGCAGCCAGAGCGGGGGGAGAGATACGCAGTATTTT. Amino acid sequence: CASSQSGGRDTQYF.

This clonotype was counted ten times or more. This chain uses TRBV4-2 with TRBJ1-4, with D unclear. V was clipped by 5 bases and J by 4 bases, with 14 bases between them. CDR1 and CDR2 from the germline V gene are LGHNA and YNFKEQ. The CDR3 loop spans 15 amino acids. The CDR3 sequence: CASSTQFAGNEKLFF. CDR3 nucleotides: TGTGCCAGCAGCACCCAGTTCGCCGGTAATGAAAAACTGTTTTTT.

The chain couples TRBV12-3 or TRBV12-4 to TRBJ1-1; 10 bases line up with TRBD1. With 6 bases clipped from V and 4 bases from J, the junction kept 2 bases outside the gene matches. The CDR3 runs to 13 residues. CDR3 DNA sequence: TGTGCCAGCAGGGGGACAGGGGTCACTGAAGCTTTCTTT. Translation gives CASRGTGVTEAFF.

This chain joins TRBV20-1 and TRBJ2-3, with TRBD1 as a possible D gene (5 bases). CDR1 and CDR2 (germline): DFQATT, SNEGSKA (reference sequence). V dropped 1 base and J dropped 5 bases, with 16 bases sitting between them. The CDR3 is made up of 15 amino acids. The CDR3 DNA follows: TGCAGTGCTAGAGGGACAATCGAAGTGGGAGATACGCAGTATTTT. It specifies CSARGTIEVGDTQYF.

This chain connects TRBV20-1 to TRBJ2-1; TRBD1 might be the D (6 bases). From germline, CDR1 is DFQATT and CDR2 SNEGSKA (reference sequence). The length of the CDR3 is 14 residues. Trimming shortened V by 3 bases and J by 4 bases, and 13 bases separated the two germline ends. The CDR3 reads CSASGTNPYNEQFF. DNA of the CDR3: TGCAGTGCTAGCGGGACAAATCCTTACAATGAGCAGTTCTTC.

CDR3 coding DNA: TGCGCCAGCAGCCCAGTCAGATCAGATACGCAGTATTTT. Translated: CASSPVRSDTQYF. V gene TRBV5-1 combines with J gene TRBJ2-3, with D unclear. Germline V gene lookup returns CDR1 SGHRS and CDR2 YFSETQ. Trimming shortened V by 4 bases and J by 4 bases, and 10 bases separated the two germline ends. The CDR3 spans 13 residues.

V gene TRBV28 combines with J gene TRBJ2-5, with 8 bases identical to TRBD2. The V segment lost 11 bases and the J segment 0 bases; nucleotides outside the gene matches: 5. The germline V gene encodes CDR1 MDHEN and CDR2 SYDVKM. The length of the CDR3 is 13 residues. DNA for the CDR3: TGTGCCGGAGGACTAGCTAACCAAGAGACCCAGTACTTC. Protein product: CAGGLANQETQYF.

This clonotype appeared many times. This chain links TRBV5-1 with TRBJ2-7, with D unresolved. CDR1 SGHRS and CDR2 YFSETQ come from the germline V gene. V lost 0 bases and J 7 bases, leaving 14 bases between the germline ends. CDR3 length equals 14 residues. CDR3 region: CASSLGQRPTEQYF. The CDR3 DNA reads TGCGCCAGCAGCTTGGGGCAGCGACCTACTGAGCAGTACTTC.

CDR3 in DNA: TGTGCCAGCAGTTTATCAGGAAACCCTTATGAAAAACTGTTTTTT. It codes for CASSLSGNPYEKLFF. V and J are TRBV27 and TRBJ1-4; D gene unclear. Germline V gene data show CDR1 as MNHEY and CDR2 as SMNVEV (reference sequence). The ends were cut back, 0 bases at V and 6 bases at J, with 11 bases in the middle. This CDR3 is 15 amino acids long. Based on the CDR3 plus reference TRBV27 and TRBJ1-4, the full variable domain is EAQVTQNPRYLITVTGKKLTVTCSQNMNHEYMSWYRQDPGLGLRQIYYSMNVEVTDKGDVPEGYKVSRKEKRNFPLILESPSPNQTSLYFCASSLSGNPYEKLFFGSGTQLSVL.